The 8 T cell receptor beta chains below all came from one sample that was sequenced in a study of neurological immune-mediated disorders. TCRdb analysed the 5' RACE reads with MiXCR anew, one entry per CDR3 protein. The table includes some 29,000 distinct CDR3 sequences, about 12% detected once. The sample was PBMCs. All receptors derive from an older woman in good health.

This clonotype was detected ten times or more. For the CDR3, the DNA is TGTGCCAGCAGCTACGGAACCAATCAGCCCCAGCATTTT. This translates into CASSYGTNQPQHF. The chain combines TRBV7-2 with TRBJ1-5; D unclear. The V end lost 4 bases, the J end lost 3 bases, and 7 bases lay between the germline ends. In germline, CDR1 is SGHTA, CDR2 FQGNSA. The CDR3 is made up of 13 amino acids.

This clonotype has at least ten counts. The chain recombines TRBV20-1 with TRBJ1-5; D is unclear. V was pared by 5 bases and J by 6 bases, with 14 bases between. Germline CDR1 and CDR2: DFQATT and SNEGSKA (reference sequence). The CDR3 is made up of 13 amino acids. CDR3 coding DNA: TGCAGTGCTCGATCCCCAGGAGGTCAGCCCCAGCATTTT. Protein sequence: CSARSPGGQPQHF.

As regards this clonotype: In this CDR3 the conserved last residue, phenylalanine or tryptophan, is missing, so a read error is likely. The chain employs TRBV5-1 and TRBJ2-1; 11 nucleotides match TRBD2. There are 17 residues in the CDR3. CDR1 and CDR2 from the germline V gene are SGHRS and YFSETQ. CDR3 sequence: CASSWIAGGPQYNEQFL. CDR3 in DNA: TGCGCCAGCAGCTGGATAGCGGGGGGGCCCCAATACAATGAACAGTTCTTA.

This clonotype was counted many times. The J gene is TRBJ2-3, the V gene TRBV4-3; D unresolved. CDR3 length equals 16 residues. Germline CDR1 and CDR2: LGHNA and YSLEER. V lost 1 base and J lost 0, with 11 bases in between. The CDR3 sequence: CASSQGPPSSTDTQYF. The CDR3 region has the DNA TGCGCCAGCAGCCAAGGCCCACCCTCTAGCACAGATACGCAGTATTTT.

This clonotype was seen repeatedly, ten times or more. The V gene is TRBV11-2, the J gene TRBJ1-2; 7 nucleotides align to TRBD1. V shed 5 bases and J 8 bases; nucleotides not matched to a gene: 5. There are 12 residues in the CDR3. Per germline, CDR1 SGHAT and CDR2 FQNNGV. CDR3 protein: CASSPPGGGYTF. In DNA, the CDR3 is TGTGCCAGCAGCCCTCCAGGGGGGGGCTACACCTTC.

There are many counts of this clonotype. CDR3 sequence (DNA): TGCAGTGCTACGACAGAGTACACTGAAGCTTTCTTT. Encoded protein: CSATTEYTEAFF. This sequence joins TRBV20-1 and TRBJ1-1; tentatively, D is TRBD1 (5 bases). In germline, CDR1 is DFQATT, CDR2 SNEGSKA (reference sequence). Trimming removed 4 bases from V and 3 bases from J, with 9 bases in between. The CDR3 has 12 residues.

The V gene is TRBV10-3, the J gene TRBJ2-5; 8 nucleotides match TRBD2. The V gene's germline CDR1 is ENHRY and CDR2 SYGVKD. The CDR3 runs to 14 residues. J gave up 5 bases and V 4 bases, and 6 bases lay outside the gene matches. This CDR3 reads CAISVSGAGETQYF. The CDR3 bases are TGTGCCATCAGTGTTAGCGGGGCAGGGGAGACCCAGTACTTC.

The sample holds many counts of this clonotype. The chain combines TRBV5-1 with TRBJ1-2; no clear D. V shed 0 bases and J shed 4 bases, with 13 bases lying between them. The CDR3 runs 15 residues. Per the germline V gene, CDR1 is SGHRS and CDR2 is YFSETQ. The CDR3 DNA sequence: TGCGCCAGCAGCTTGGCGTCGGGGAGCCGCTATGGCTACACCTTC. Protein: CASSLASGSRYGYTF.